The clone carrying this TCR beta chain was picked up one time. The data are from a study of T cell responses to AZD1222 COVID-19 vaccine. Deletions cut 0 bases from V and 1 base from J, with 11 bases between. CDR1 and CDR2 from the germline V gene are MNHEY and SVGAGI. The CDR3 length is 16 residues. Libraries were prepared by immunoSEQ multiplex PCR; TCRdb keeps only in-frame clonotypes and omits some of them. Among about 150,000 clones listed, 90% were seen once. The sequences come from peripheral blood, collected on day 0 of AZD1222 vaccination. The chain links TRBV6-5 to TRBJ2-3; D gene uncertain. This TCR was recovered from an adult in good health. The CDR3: CASSYSPRSGTDTQYF. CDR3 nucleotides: TGTGCCAGCAGTTACTCCCCTCGGAGCGGCACAGATACGCAGTATTTT.